This TCR beta chain stems from a study of regulatory T cells in long-lasting Graves disease. The time point is: newly diagnosed GD, antithyroid drugs for less than 3 months. PBMCs provided the RNA from which the TCR library was made. V was trimmed by 0 bases and J by 8 bases, leaving 16 bases between them. The CDR3 runs to 15 residues. Arm-PCR of CDR3 regions with iRepertoire HTBI primers generated TCR beta libraries. Using its own MiXCR run on the multiplex PCR reads, TCRdb lists one record per CDR3 protein. Among roughly 610,000 distinct CDR3 sequences listed, about 16% were seen once. Only a few counts were recorded for this clonotype. This sample also belongs to another study, concerning T cells in Graves' hyperthyroidism and ophthalmopathy. This second study says: In making diagnoses, clinical symptoms, serum thyroxine and TRAb, thyroid ultrasound and orbital computed tomography were all used. HTBI primers drove first-round RT-PCR of the TCR CDR3.

The TCR was taken from a man younger than 35 with Graves disease. The rearrangement uses TRBV12-3 or TRBV12-4 and TRBJ1-2; the D is unclear. The material sequenced was peripheral blood mononuclear cells (PBMCs), taken at new diagnosis, from a patient treated with antithyroid drugs. This chain's CDR3 is CASSLALMGTEGYTF. Written as DNA, the CDR3 is TGTGCCAGCAGTTTAGCGCTGATGGGTACCGAGGGCTACACCTTC.